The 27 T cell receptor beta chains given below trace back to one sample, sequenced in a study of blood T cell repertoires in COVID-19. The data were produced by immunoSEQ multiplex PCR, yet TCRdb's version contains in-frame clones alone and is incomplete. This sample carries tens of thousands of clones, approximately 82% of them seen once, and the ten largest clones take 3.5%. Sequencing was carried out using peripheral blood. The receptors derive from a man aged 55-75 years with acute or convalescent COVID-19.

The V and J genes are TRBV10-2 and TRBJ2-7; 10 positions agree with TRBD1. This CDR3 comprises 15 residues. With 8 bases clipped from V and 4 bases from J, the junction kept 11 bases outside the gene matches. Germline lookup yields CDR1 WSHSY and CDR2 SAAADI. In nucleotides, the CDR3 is TGCGCCAGCCGTCCGGGACAGGGGAGCTATTACGAGCAGTACTTC. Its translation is CASRPGQGSYYEQYF.

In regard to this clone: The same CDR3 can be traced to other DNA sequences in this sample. The CDR3 spells CASSQQVEETGGGYTF. CDR3 sequence (DNA): TGTGCCAGCAGCCAACAGGTTGAAGAGACAGGGGGAGGCTACACCTTC. The chain employs TRBV14 and TRBJ1-2; 9 bases match TRBD1. The germline V gene encodes CDR1 SGHDN and CDR2 FVKESK. The CDR3 is 16 residues long. V shed 2 bases and J 8 bases; nucleotides not matched to a gene: 12. Drawing the rest from reference TRBV14 and TRBJ1-2, the complete variable domain is EAGVTQFPSHSVIEKGQTVTLRCDPISGHDNLYWYRRVMGKEIKFLLHFVKESKQDESGMPNNRFLAERTGGTYSTLKVQPAELEDSGVYFCASSQQVEETGGGYTFGSGTRLTVV.

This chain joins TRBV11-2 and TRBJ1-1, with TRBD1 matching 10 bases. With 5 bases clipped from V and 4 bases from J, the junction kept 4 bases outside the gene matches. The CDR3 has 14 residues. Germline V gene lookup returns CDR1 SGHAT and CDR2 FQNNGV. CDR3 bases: TGTGCCAGCAGCCCGGGACAGGGGATCACTGAAGCTTTCTTT. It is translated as CASSPGQGITEAFF.

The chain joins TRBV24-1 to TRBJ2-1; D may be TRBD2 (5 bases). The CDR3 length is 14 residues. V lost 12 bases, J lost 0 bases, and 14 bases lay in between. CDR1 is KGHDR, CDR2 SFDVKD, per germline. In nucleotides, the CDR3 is TGTGCCTCTTCAGCGGCCAGCTCCTACAATGAGCAGTTCTTC. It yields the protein CASSAASSYNEQFF.

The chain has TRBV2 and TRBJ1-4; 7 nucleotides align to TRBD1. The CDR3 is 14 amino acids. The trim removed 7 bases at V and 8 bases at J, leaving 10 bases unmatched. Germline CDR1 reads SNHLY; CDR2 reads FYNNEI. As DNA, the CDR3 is TGTGCCAGCACAGGGTACAGGGGCCAGGAAAAACTGTTTTTT. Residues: CASTGYRGQEKLFF.

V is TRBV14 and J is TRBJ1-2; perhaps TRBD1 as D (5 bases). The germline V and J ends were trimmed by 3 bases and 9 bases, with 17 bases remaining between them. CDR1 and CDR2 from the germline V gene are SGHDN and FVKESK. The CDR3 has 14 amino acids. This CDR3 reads CASSHSTGFSRYTF. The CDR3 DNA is TGTGCCAGCAGCCACTCCACAGGATTTTCACGCTACACCTTC.

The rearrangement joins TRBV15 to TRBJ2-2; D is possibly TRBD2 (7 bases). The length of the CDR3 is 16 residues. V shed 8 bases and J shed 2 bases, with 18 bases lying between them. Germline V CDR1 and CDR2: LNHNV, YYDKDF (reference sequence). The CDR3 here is CATLGGPQPNTGELFF. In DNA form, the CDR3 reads TGTGCCACCCTCGGGGGGCCCCAACCTAACACCGGGGAGCTGTTTTTT.

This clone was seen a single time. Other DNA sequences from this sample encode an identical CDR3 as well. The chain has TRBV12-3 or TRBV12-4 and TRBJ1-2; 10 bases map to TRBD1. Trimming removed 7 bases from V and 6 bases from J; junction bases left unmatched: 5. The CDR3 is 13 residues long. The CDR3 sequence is CASTRTGGDGYTF. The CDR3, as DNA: TGTGCCAGCACCCGGACAGGGGGAGATGGCTACACCTTC.

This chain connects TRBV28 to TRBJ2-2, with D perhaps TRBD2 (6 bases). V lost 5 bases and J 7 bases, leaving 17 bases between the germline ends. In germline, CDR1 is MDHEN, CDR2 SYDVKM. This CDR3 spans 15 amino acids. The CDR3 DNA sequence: TGTGCCAGCAGTCCCCGGGACTGGAGAGGCGGGGAGCTGTTTTTT. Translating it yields CASSPRDWRGGELFF.

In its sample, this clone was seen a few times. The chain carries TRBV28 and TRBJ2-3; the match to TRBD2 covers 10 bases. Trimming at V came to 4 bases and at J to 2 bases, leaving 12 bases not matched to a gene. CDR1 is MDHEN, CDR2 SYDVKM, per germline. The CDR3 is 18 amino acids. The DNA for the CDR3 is TGTGCCAGCAGTTCCGCCCTCTCGCTAGCGGGGGACACAGATACGCAGTATTTT. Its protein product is CASSSALSLAGDTDTQYF.

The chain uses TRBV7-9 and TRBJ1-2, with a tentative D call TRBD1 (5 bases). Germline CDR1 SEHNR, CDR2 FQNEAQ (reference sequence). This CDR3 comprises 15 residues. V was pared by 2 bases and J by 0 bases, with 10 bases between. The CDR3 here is CASSLKRGPNYGYTF. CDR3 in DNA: TGTGCCAGCAGCTTAAAAAGGGGCCCTAACTATGGCTACACCTTC.

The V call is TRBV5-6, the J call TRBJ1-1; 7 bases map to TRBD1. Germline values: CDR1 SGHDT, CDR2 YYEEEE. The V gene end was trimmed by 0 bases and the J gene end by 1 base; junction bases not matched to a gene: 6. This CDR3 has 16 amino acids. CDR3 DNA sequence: TGTGCCAGCAGCTTGGGGCGACAGGGTTGGAACACTGAAGCTTTCTTT. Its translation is CASSLGRQGWNTEAFF.

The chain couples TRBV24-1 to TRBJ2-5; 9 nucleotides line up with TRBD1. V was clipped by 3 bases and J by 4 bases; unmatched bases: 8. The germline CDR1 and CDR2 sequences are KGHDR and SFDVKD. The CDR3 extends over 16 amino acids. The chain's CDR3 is CATSDGRTGVSETQYF. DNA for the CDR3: TGTGCCACCAGTGATGGTAGGACAGGGGTATCAGAGACCCAGTACTTC.

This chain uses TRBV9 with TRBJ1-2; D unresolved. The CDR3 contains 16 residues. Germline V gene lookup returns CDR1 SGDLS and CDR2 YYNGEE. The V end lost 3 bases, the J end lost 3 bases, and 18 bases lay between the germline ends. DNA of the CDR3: TGTGCCAGCAGCGCTAACTATTTCGAGGGCGACTATGGCTACACCTTC. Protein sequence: CASSANYFEGDYGYTF.

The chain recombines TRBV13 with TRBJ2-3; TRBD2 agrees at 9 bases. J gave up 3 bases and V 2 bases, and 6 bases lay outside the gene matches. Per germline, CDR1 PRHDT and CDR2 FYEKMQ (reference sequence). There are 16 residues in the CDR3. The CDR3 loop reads CASSLRSAGGTDTQYF. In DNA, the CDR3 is TGTGCCAGCAGCTTAAGGTCTGCGGGAGGGACAGATACGCAGTATTTT.

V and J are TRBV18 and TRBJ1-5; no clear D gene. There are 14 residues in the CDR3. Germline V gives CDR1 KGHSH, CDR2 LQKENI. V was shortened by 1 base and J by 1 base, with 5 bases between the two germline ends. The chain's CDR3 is CASSPLGSNQPQHF. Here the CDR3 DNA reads TGTGCCAGCTCACCACTTGGCAGCAATCAGCCCCAGCATTTT.

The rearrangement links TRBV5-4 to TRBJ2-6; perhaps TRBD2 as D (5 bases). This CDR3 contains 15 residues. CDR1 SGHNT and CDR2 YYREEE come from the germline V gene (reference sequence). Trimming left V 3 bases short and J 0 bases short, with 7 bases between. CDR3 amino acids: CASSSAVSGANVLTF. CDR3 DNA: TGTGCCAGCAGCTCAGCGGTCTCTGGGGCCAACGTCCTGACTTTC.

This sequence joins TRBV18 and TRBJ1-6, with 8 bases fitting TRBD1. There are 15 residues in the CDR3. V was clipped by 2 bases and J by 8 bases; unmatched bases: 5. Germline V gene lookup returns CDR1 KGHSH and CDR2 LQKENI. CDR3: CASSPRQGADSPLHF. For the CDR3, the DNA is TGTGCCAGCTCACCAAGGCAGGGGGCCGATTCACCCCTCCACTTT.

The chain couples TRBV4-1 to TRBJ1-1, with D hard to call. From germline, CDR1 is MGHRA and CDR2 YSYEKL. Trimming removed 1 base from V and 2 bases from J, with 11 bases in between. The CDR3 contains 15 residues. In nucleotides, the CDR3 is TGCGCCAGCAGCCAAGTTGAAGGAGGAAACACTGAAGCTTTCTTT. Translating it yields CASSQVEGGNTEAFF.

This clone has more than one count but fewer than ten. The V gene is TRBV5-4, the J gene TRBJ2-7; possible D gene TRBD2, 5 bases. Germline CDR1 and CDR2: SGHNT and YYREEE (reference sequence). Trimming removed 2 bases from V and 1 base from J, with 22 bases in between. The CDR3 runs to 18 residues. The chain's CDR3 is CASSFRASTYRGSYEQYF. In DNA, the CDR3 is TGTGCCAGCAGCTTTCGGGCCTCCACATACCGAGGGTCCTACGAGCAGTACTTC.

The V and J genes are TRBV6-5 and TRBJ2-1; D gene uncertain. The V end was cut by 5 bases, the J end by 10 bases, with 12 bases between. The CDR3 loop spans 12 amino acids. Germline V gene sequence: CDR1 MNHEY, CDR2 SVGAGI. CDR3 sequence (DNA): TGTGCCAGCAGTAAGAGTGGGCAAGAGCAGTTCTTC. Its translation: CASSKSGQEQFF.

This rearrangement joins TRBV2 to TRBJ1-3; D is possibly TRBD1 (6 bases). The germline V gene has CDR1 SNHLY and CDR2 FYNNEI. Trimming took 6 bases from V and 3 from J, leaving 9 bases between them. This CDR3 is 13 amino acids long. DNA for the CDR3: TGTGCCAGCAGGAGGGGGGGTGGAAACACCATATATTTT. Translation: CASRRGGGNTIYF.

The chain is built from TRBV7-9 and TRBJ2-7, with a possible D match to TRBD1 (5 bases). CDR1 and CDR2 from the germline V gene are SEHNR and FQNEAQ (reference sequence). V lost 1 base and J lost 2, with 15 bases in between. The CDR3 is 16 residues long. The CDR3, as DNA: TGTGCCAGCAGCTTAGTTGGCGGCCAGGGAACCTACGAGCAGTACTTC. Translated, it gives CASSLVGGQGTYEQYF. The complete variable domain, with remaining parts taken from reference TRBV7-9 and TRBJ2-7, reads DTGVSQNPRHKITKRGQNVTFRCDPISEHNRLYWYRQTLGQGPEFLTYFQNEAQLEKSRLLSDRFSAERPKGSFSTLEIQRTEQGDSAMYLCASSLVGGQGTYEQYFGPGTRLTVT.

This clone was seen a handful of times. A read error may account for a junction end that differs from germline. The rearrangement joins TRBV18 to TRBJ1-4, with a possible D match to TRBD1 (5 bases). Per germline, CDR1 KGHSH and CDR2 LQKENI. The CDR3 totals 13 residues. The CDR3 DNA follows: TGTGCCAGCTCAGCGGCAGCGGACGGGGGAGAAGTTTTT. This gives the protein CASSAAADGGEVF.

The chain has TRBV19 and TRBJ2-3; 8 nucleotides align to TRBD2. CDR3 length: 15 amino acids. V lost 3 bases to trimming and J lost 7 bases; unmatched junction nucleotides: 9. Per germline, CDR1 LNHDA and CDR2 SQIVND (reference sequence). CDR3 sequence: CASSIGEPSGYTQYF. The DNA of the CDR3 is TGTGCCAGTAGTATTGGTGAGCCTAGCGGGTATACGCAGTATTTT.

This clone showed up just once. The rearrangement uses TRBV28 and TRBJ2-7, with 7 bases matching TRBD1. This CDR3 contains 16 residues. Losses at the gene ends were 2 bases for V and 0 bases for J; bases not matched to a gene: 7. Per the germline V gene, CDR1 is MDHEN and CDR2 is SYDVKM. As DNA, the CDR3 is TGTGCCAGCAGTTTAGTGGGCAGGGGGAGCTCCTACGAGCAGTACTTC. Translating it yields CASSLVGRGSSYEQYF. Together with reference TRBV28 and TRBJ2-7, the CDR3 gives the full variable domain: DVKVTQSSRYLVKRTGEKVFLECVQDMDHENMFWYRQDPGLGLRLIYFSYDVKMKEKGDIPEGYSVSREKKERFSLILESASTNQTSMYLCASSLVGRGSSYEQYFGPGTRLTVT.

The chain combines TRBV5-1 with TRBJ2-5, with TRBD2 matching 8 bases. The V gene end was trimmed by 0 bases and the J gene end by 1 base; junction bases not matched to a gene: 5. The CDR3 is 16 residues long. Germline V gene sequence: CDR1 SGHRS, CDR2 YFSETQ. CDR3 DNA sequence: TGCGCCAGCAGCTTGGCCGGGGGGGGGCGCCAAGAGACCCAGTACTTC. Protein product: CASSLAGGGRQETQYF.